The 19 T cell receptor beta chains given below trace back to one sample, sequenced in a study of cytomegalovirus exposure and HLA in healthy donors. Researchers ran the PCR with 60 Vbeta and 13 Jbeta primers. Profiling relied on immunoSEQ multiplex PCR, and the TCRdb table lists in-frame clones only, not all of them. The repertoire has 120,000 to 150,000 clones, around 80% of them found once; the top ten carry 5.5% to 6%. Sequenced input: PBMCs. The source of these receptors is a young man in good health and CMV-seropositive.

The chain has TRBV6-6 and TRBJ2-5, with TRBD2 identical over 8 bases. V lost 5 bases, J lost 4 bases, and 3 bases stayed unmatched. Looked up from germline, CDR1 is MNHNY and CDR2 is SVGAGI (reference sequence). The CDR3 length is 13 residues. The CDR3 DNA is TGTGCCAGCAGTAACCTAGCGGGAGAGACCCAGTACTTC. This translates into CASSNLAGETQYF.

J is TRBJ2-1 and V is TRBV30; 9 bases agree with TRBD2. Per the germline V gene, CDR1 is GTSNPN and CDR2 is SVGIG (reference sequence). The CDR3 is 15 amino acids. V lost 2 bases, J lost 2 bases, and 4 bases stayed unmatched. The CDR3 DNA reads TGTGCCTGGAGTTTGCGGGGGGGTCCCTACAATGAGCAGTTCTTC. This gives the protein CAWSLRGGPYNEQFF.

Turning to this clone: This sample also contains other DNA sequences that code for the same CDR3. This chain uses TRBV7-2 with TRBJ1-5, with a possible D match to TRBD1 (5 bases). The CDR3 runs to 13 residues. Germline V lookup: CDR1 SGHTA, CDR2 FQGNSA. V shed 4 bases and J shed 4 bases, with 8 bases lying between them. CDR3 protein: CASSSRGNQPQHF. The DNA of the CDR3 is TGTGCCAGCAGCTCCCGGGGGAATCAGCCCCAGCATTTT.

The chain carries TRBV28 and TRBJ2-7; 8 bases align to TRBD2. V dropped 7 bases and J dropped 2; count of bases not matched to a gene: 16. The CDR3 loop spans 17 amino acids. Germline V gene lookup returns CDR1 MDHEN and CDR2 SYDVKM. The CDR3 spells CASTHARASGRTYEQYF. As DNA, the CDR3 is TGTGCCAGCACCCATGCCCGGGCTAGCGGGCGTACCTACGAGCAGTACTTC.

The chain recombines TRBV5-4 with TRBJ2-1, with 12 bases lining up with TRBD2. V lost 4 bases and J lost 2; bases outside the gene matches: 4. The germline CDR1 and CDR2 sequences are SGHNT and YYREEE (reference sequence). The CDR3 loop spans 16 amino acids. The CDR3 DNA follows: TGTGCCAGCAGCGCCCGACTAGCGGGGGCCTACAATGAGCAGTTCTTC. Its translation is CASSARLAGAYNEQFF. Looking up the rest from reference TRBV5-4 and TRBJ2-1 gives the full variable domain: ETGVTQSPTHLIKTRGQQVTLRCSSQSGHNTVSWYQQALGQGPQFIFQYYREEENGRGNFPPRFSGLQFPNYSSELNVNALELDDSALYLCASSARLAGAYNEQFFGPGTRLTVL.

This clone was seen more than once but under ten times. The J gene is TRBJ2-6, the V gene TRBV18; TRBD2 matches 8 bases. CDR3 length: 20 amino acids. Germline V gene sequence: CDR1 KGHSH, CDR2 LQKENI. With V trimmed by 0 bases and J by 2 bases, 12 bases remained unmatched. This chain's CDR3 is CASSPPTRAGGGPGANVLTF. The CDR3 coding sequence is TGTGCCAGCTCACCACCGACCCGGGCGGGAGGAGGCCCTGGGGCCAACGTCCTGACTTTC.

The chain links TRBV5-8 to TRBJ2-7; 15 bases map to TRBD2. The V gene end was trimmed by 2 bases and the J gene end by 7 bases; junction bases not matched to a gene: 7. Germline V lookup: CDR1 SGHTS, CDR2 YDEGEE. The CDR3 is 16 residues long. The CDR3 DNA sequence: TGTGCCAGCAGCTTCCGGCCGGGACTAGCGGGAGGAGAGCAGTACTTC. Protein: CASSFRPGLAGGEQYF.

For the CDR3, the DNA is TGCGCCAGCAGCTTGGGACAGGGTGAAATCTCCTATAATTCACCCCTCCACTTT. This codes for CASSLGQGEISYNSPLHF. This chain joins TRBV5-1 and TRBJ1-6; 7 positions agree with TRBD1. V shed 0 bases and J 0 bases; nucleotides not matched to a gene: 6. The CDR3 has 18 amino acids. In germline, CDR1 is SGHRS, CDR2 YFSETQ.

The rearrangement joins TRBV5-1 to TRBJ2-5, with D possibly being TRBD2 (5 bases). Judging by the DNA end, TRBJ2-7 fits better; the J call may be wrong. The CDR3 is 13 amino acids. Per the germline V gene, CDR1 is SGHRS and CDR2 is YFSETQ. This CDR3 reads CASSKEVIYEQYF. DNA of the CDR3: TGCGCCAGCAGCAAGGAGGTCATCTACGAGCAGTACTTC.

V and J are TRBV6-5 and TRBJ2-4; 9 bases are a match to TRBD1. The CDR3 has 15 amino acids. The J segment lost 9 bases and the V segment lost 7 bases, leaving 13 bases of the junction unmatched. Germline CDR1 and CDR2: MNHEY and SVGAGI. The CDR3: CASTRGGTGLGIQYF. CDR3 bases: TGTGCCAGCACCCGAGGTGGGACAGGGTTGGGCATTCAGTACTTC.

The chain combines TRBV4-1 with TRBJ1-1; the D gene is possibly TRBD1 (5 bases). Trimming left V 0 bases short and J 7 bases short, with 15 bases between. This CDR3 contains 15 residues. In germline, CDR1 is MGHRA, CDR2 YSYEKL. In DNA, the CDR3 is TGCGCCAGCAGCCAAGATGGGGGGAGGGGCTTTGAAGCTTTCTTT. Protein: CASSQDGGRGFEAFF.

The chain is built from TRBV5-6 and TRBJ2-3; D is perhaps TRBD2 (6 bases). The V gene lost 4 bases and the J gene lost 5 bases, with 14 bases spanning the gap. CDR3 length: 14 amino acids. Germline V CDR1 and CDR2: SGHDT, YYEEEE. This CDR3 is CASSPGRRLDTQYF. CDR3 nucleotides: TGTGCCAGCAGCCCGGGGAGGCGATTAGATACGCAGTATTTT. The full variable domain, with the rest looked up from reference TRBV5-6 and TRBJ2-3, is DAGVTQSPTHLIKTRGQQVTLRCSPKSGHDTVSWYQQALGQGPQFIFQYYEEEERQRGNFPDRFSGHQFPNYSSELNVNALLLGDSALYLCASSPGRRLDTQYFGPGTRLTVL.

The genes are TRBV6-1 and TRBJ2-1; the match to TRBD1 covers 11 bases. The CDR3 length is 14 residues. Germline trimming cut 6 bases from V and 8 bases from J; bases unmatched to any gene: 6. Germline-derived CDR1 and CDR2 are MNHNS and SASEGT. DNA of the CDR3: TGTGCCAGCAGCGGACAGGGGGCTGTGGATGAGCAGTTCTTC. This sequence encodes CASSGQGAVDEQFF.

A single count supports this clone. V and J are TRBV28 and TRBJ1-4, with no clear D. Trimming cost V 6 bases and J 5 bases, with 10 bases left between them. Germline CDR1 reads MDHEN; CDR2 reads SYDVKM. CDR3 size: 13 residues. In DNA form, the CDR3 reads TGTGCCAGCAGCCGAGTCCTCAATGAAAAACTGTTTTTT. As protein: CASSRVLNEKLFF.

The gene calls are TRBV28 and TRBJ1-2; TRBD1 might be the D (5 bases). V shed 5 bases and J shed 8 bases, with 18 bases lying between them. CDR3 length: 14 amino acids. Germline CDR1 reads MDHEN; CDR2 reads SYDVKM. CDR3: CASSVGWGREGYTF. The CDR3 nucleotides are TGTGCCAGCAGTGTCGGGTGGGGCAGGGAAGGCTACACCTTC.

This chain uses TRBV19 with TRBJ2-1; possibly TRBD1 for D (6 bases). Trimming cost V 6 bases and J 4 bases, with 16 bases left between them. Per germline, CDR1 LNHDA and CDR2 SQIVND (reference sequence). CDR3 length equals 15 residues. This CDR3 is CASRTRGGIYNEQFF. In nucleotides, the CDR3 is TGTGCCAGTAGAACCAGGGGTGGAATTTACAATGAGCAGTTCTTC.

V gene TRBV27 combines with J gene TRBJ1-2, with a possible D match to TRBD1 (6 bases). Trimming left V 2 bases short and J 4 bases short, with 11 bases between. The CDR3 has 14 amino acids. Germline lookup yields CDR1 MNHEY and CDR2 SMNVEV (reference sequence). In DNA form, the CDR3 reads TGTGCCAGCAGTTTAGTACAGGGCAGCTATGGCTACACCTTC. It encodes CASSLVQGSYGYTF.

The chain recombines TRBV28 with TRBJ2-2, with TRBD1 matching 9 bases. CDR1 and CDR2 from the germline V gene are MDHEN and SYDVKM. J gave up 4 bases and V 2 bases, and 2 bases lay outside the gene matches. The CDR3 contains 15 residues. The CDR3 spells CASSLVTGGTGELFF. In DNA form, the CDR3 reads TGTGCCAGCAGTTTAGTGACAGGGGGCACCGGGGAGCTGTTTTTT. Supplemented by reference TRBV28 and TRBJ2-2, the full variable domain reads DVKVTQSSRYLVKRTGEKVFLECVQDMDHENMFWYRQDPGLGLRLIYFSYDVKMKEKGDIPEGYSVSREKKERFSLILESASTNQTSMYLCASSLVTGGTGELFFGEGSRLTVL.

The chain employs TRBV7-2 and TRBJ2-7; the match to TRBD2 covers 8 bases. The germline V gene encodes CDR1 SGHTA and CDR2 FQGNSA. This CDR3 spans 15 amino acids. V lost 3 bases, J lost 2 bases, and 6 bases stayed unmatched. This chain's CDR3 is CASSFERGPTYEQYF. In DNA, the CDR3 is TGTGCCAGCAGCTTTGAGCGGGGGCCTACCTACGAGCAGTACTTC.